Sequencing of this T cell receptor beta chain was carried out in a study of T cells in Graves' hyperthyroidism and ophthalmopathy. Study-level background: Upon initial diagnosis and before any treatment, peripheral blood was collected.

Those with hyperthyroidism were 18 to 65 years old, newly diagnosed, and ill for under 2 months. In germline, CDR1 is SEHNR, CDR2 FQNEAQ (reference sequence). There are 15 residues in the CDR3. Regions amplified from RNA transcripts were the TCR beta CDR3 regions. The primer set for the first-round RT-PCR of the TCR CDR3 was HTBI. TCRdb processed the multiplex PCR reads anew with MiXCR; each CDR3 protein has one entry. This sample yields about 840,000 distinct CDR3 sequences, of which 38% are seen a single time; around 9.3% belongs to the top ten. On this clonotype itself: The junction departs from the called germline gene at one end, perhaps through a read error.

Material: blood. The gene calls are TRBV7-9 and TRBJ2-7, with D possibly TRBD2 on 5 matching bases. The sequence was obtained from a man aged 18 to 30 with Graves' hyperthyroidism. This chain's CDR3 is CASSPGLAASCEQYF. Here the CDR3 DNA reads TGTGCCAGCAGCCCTGGGCTAGCTGCTTCCTGCGAGCAGTACTTC.